The 7 T cell receptor beta chains below were found in one sample sequenced in a study of blood T cell repertoires in COVID-19. This table comes from immunoSEQ multiplex PCR, and its TCRdb copy is limited to in-frame clones, with some not included. The sample lists approximately 390,000 clones, over 75% occurring once. The sequencing sample was made of PBMCs or T cells enriched from blood (not recorded which). The receptor source for this set is a woman aged 40 to 50 with acute COVID-19.

This rearrangement joins TRBV30 to TRBJ2-6, with 11 bases aligning to TRBD1. Losses at the gene ends were 1 base for V and 1 base for J; bases not matched to a gene: 6. The length of the CDR3 is 18 residues. Per germline, CDR1 GTSNPN and CDR2 SVGIG (reference sequence). Written as DNA, the CDR3 is TGTGCCTGGAGTGCGTCCGGGACAGGGGGTTCTGGGGCCAACGTCCTGACTTTC. This gives the protein CAWSASGTGGSGANVLTF.

This chain links TRBV5-6 with TRBJ2-2, with D possibly matching TRBD1 (5 bases). From germline, CDR1 is SGHDT and CDR2 YYEEEE. The CDR3 spans 15 residues. The germline V and J ends were trimmed by 5 bases and 5 bases, with 16 bases remaining between them. The CDR3 loop is CASRGVWGPTGELFF. In DNA, the CDR3 is TGTGCCAGCAGAGGCGTTTGGGGCCCAACCGGGGAGCTGTTTTTT.

The chain employs TRBV19 and TRBJ1-6; TRBD1 is a possible D gene (6 bases). The V end was cut by 6 bases, the J end by 10 bases, with 13 bases between. CDR1 and CDR2 (germline): LNHDA, SQIVND (reference sequence). CDR3 length: 13 residues. The CDR3 sequence is CASSPRGGSPLHF. The CDR3, as DNA: TGTGCCAGTAGCCCAAGGGGGGGCTCACCCCTCCACTTT.

To note about this clone: The identical CDR3 is also encoded by other nucleotide sequences in the sample. V usage is TRBV7-9 and J usage is TRBJ2-2, with TRBD2 as a possible D gene (6 bases). In germline, CDR1 is SEHNR, CDR2 FQNEAQ (reference sequence). V was cut by 5 bases and J by 5 bases, with 12 bases left in between. This CDR3 contains 14 residues. The CDR3 protein is CASSLTGRTGELFF. The CDR3 nucleotides are TGTGCCAGCAGCCTAACCGGGAGAACCGGGGAGCTGTTTTTT.

The gene calls are TRBV4-1 and TRBJ1-3, with D possibly being TRBD1 (6 bases). V shed 1 base and J shed 4 bases, with 8 bases lying between them. CDR1 MGHRA and CDR2 YSYEKL come from the germline V gene. The CDR3 covers 14 residues. The CDR3 region has the DNA TGCGCCAGCAGCCAAGTAACAGGGGGAAACACCATATATTTT. It codes for CASSQVTGGNTIYF.

This clone was picked up one time. The genes are TRBV6-5 and TRBJ1-1; no reliable D call. This CDR3 region has 14 residues. Trimming cost V 0 bases and J 6 bases, with 11 bases left between them. Germline V gives CDR1 MNHEY, CDR2 SVGAGI. CDR3 bases: TGTGCCAGCAGTTACTCCGGCAGGCCCCCTGAAGCTTTCTTT. This sequence encodes CASSYSGRPPEAFF.

This sequence joins TRBV29-1 and TRBJ1-3; D may be TRBD1 (5 bases). Germline V gene sequence: CDR1 SQVTM, CDR2 ANQGSEA. V lost 8 bases and J 0 bases, leaving 8 bases between the germline ends. The length of the CDR3 is 12 residues. CDR3 loop: CSLQDSGNTIYF. The CDR3 region has the DNA TGCAGCTTACAGGACTCTGGAAACACCATATATTTT.